Sequencing of this TCR beta chain was carried out in a study of cytomegalovirus exposure and HLA in healthy donors. About the research overall: The 120 validation repertoires were reported in a later analysis to have been generated on the same platform as the 666 first-cohort repertoires.

Profiling relied on immunoSEQ multiplex PCR, and the TCRdb table lists in-frame clones only, not all of them. The sample shows about 150,000 clones, 85% to 90% of them seen only once. The donors formed part of the approximately 120-subject validation cohort, distinct from the roughly 640-subject first cohort. This CDR3 is 12 amino acids long. CDR1 and CDR2 (germline): MDHEN, SYDVKM. Trimming stripped 6 bases from V and 6 bases from J, with 8 bases between. What was sequenced was PBMCs. J is TRBJ1-4 and V is TRBV28; D is undetermined. The clonotype comes from a woman between 18 and 30 years old in good health and CMV-seropositive. The CDR3 sequence: CASSTGYEKLFF. CDR3 DNA sequence: TGTGCCAGCAGCACGGGGTATGAAAAACTGTTTTTT.